These 28 T cell receptor beta chains originate from one sample sequenced in a study of T cell responses to AZD1222 COVID-19 vaccine. Clones were read by immunoSEQ multiplex PCR, and TCRdb kept only the in-frame ones, dropping some. The data contain tens of thousands of clones, 70% to 90% of them singletons. This sample comprised peripheral blood, obtained 28 days after the second AZD1222 dose. These receptors came from an adult who received the AZD1222 COVID-19 vaccine.

The V call is TRBV6-5, the J call TRBJ1-1; D is perhaps TRBD1 (6 bases). The germline CDR1 and CDR2 sequences are MNHEY and SVGAGI. Trimming took off 7 bases at V and 6 bases at J, with 18 bases between the two ends. The CDR3 contains 14 residues. This CDR3 reads CASIRGGPNAEAFF. CDR3 in DNA: TGTGCCAGCATAAGGGGGGGGCCCAACGCTGAAGCTTTCTTT.

V gene TRBV24-1 combines with J gene TRBJ1-2, with D possibly being TRBD1 (6 bases). The CDR3 consists of 13 residues. Trimming removed 9 bases from V and 1 base from J, with 11 bases in between. Germline V gene data show CDR1 as KGHDR and CDR2 as SFDVKD. The CDR3 here is CATRGQNNYGYTF. The CDR3 nucleotides are TGTGCCACCCGCGGACAGAATAACTATGGCTACACCTTC.

The chain employs TRBV13 and TRBJ1-2; D remains ambiguous. The CDR3 has 15 residues. Germline V gene lookup returns CDR1 PRHDT and CDR2 FYEKMQ (reference sequence). Trimming stripped 2 bases from V and 2 bases from J, with 12 bases between. CDR3 protein: CASSLSPNNNYGYTF. The CDR3 DNA reads TGTGCCAGCAGCTTATCTCCCAACAACAACTATGGCTACACCTTC.

The chain has TRBV2 and TRBJ1-4; D gene unclear. Germline values: CDR1 SNHLY, CDR2 FYNNEI. This CDR3 is built from 18 residues. Trimming removed 2 bases from V and 5 bases from J, with 21 bases in between. The CDR3 here is CASSESIWEEDENEKLFF. CDR3 DNA: TGTGCCAGCAGTGAAAGCATCTGGGAAGAGGACGAGAATGAAAAACTGTTTTTT. Supplemented by reference TRBV2 and TRBJ1-4, the full variable domain reads EPEVTQTPSHQVTQMGQEVILRCVPISNHLYFYWYRQILGQKVEFLVSFYNNEISEKSEIFDDQFSVERPDGSNFTLKIRSTKLEDSAMYFCASSESIWEEDENEKLFFGSGTQLSVL.

V and J are TRBV12-1 and TRBJ1-1; the table's D call, TRBD1, was not checked against the DNA. TRBV12-1 is labeled a pseudogene. The CDR3 has 15 residues. CDR3 in DNA: TGTGCCAGCAGCTCTTCCGGGACACAGAACACTGAAGCTTTCTTT. This encodes CASSSSGTQNTEAFF.

The rearrangement links TRBV15 to TRBJ2-7, with 11 positions matching TRBD1. This CDR3 has 14 amino acids. Germline-derived CDR1 and CDR2 are LNHNV and YYDKDF (reference sequence). The trim removed 3 bases at V and 4 bases at J, leaving 2 bases unmatched. The CDR3 protein is CATSSWDRGYEQYF. The CDR3 DNA follows: TGTGCCACCAGCAGCTGGGACAGGGGGTACGAGCAGTACTTC.

V is TRBV18 and J is TRBJ1-1; TRBD1 is a possible D gene (5 bases). Trimming removed 5 bases at V and 6 bases at J, with 16 bases between. The CDR3 loop spans 14 amino acids. Per the germline V gene, CDR1 is KGHSH and CDR2 is LQKENI. The CDR3 protein is CASSSQGGGSEAFF. The CDR3 DNA reads TGTGCCAGCTCAAGTCAGGGTGGGGGTTCTGAAGCTTTCTTT.

The chain couples TRBV5-1 to TRBJ1-4, with unresolved D. CDR3 length equals 15 residues. The germline gives CDR1 SGHRS, CDR2 YFSETQ. Between the trimmed V and J ends, which lost 1 base and 0 bases, there was a span of 7 bases. The CDR3 DNA reads as TGCGCCAGCAGCTTGTTTCCCGCAACTAATGAAAAACTGTTTTTT. Its translation: CASSLFPATNEKLFF.

The rearrangement uses TRBV5-1 and TRBJ2-7, with D possibly TRBD1 on 5 matching bases. Germline V CDR1 and CDR2: SGHRS, YFSETQ. This CDR3 is built from 14 residues. Between the trimmed V and J ends, which lost 2 bases and 1 base, there was a span of 10 bases. The CDR3 loop reads CASSLMTESYEQYF. CDR3 sequence (DNA): TGCGCCAGCAGCTTAATGACAGAATCCTACGAGCAGTACTTC.

The genes are TRBV5-6 and TRBJ1-6; D not resolved. This CDR3 is 15 amino acids long. V lost 3 bases, J lost 5 bases, and 12 bases lay in between. The germline V gene has CDR1 SGHDT and CDR2 YYEEEE. The CDR3 nucleotides read TGTGCCAGCAGCTCAGTCCGGGAAGATAATTCACCCCTCCACTTT. This gives the protein CASSSVREDNSPLHF.

J is TRBJ1-1 and V is TRBV2, with TRBD1 as a possible D gene (5 bases). Germline CDR1 is SNHLY and CDR2 is FYNNEI. The CDR3 is 13 amino acids. V lost 7 bases, J lost 2 bases, and 11 bases lay in between. The CDR3 region has the DNA TGTGCCAGCACGGGGGACTCAAACACTGAAGCTTTCTTT. This translates into CASTGDSNTEAFF.

The V gene is TRBV3-1 (or the pseudogene TRBV3-2), the J gene TRBJ2-5; 15 nucleotides line up with TRBD2. Trimming cost V 0 bases and J 5 bases; bases outside gene matches: 1. CDR1 is LGHDT, CDR2 YNNKEL, per germline (reference sequence). The CDR3 spans 16 residues. The CDR3 loop reads CASSQDGTSGGETQYF. The CDR3, as DNA: TGTGCCAGCAGCCAAGATGGGACTAGCGGGGGGGAGACCCAGTACTTC.

This chain joins TRBV19 and TRBJ2-7; no clear D. Trimming stripped 5 bases from V and 0 bases from J, with 11 bases between. CDR3 length equals 14 residues. The germline V gene encodes CDR1 LNHDA and CDR2 SQIVND (reference sequence). The CDR3 nucleotides are TGTGCCAGTAGTTCCCGGACCAACTCCTACGAGCAGTACTTC. Translated, it gives CASSSRTNSYEQYF.

This clone was recorded once. This chain joins TRBV10-1 and TRBJ2-5, with D tentatively TRBD1 (6 bases). Trimming took 8 bases from V and 5 from J, leaving 12 bases between them. This CDR3 is built from 12 residues. Germline-derived CDR1 and CDR2 are WNHNN and SYGVQD (reference sequence). The CDR3 coding sequence is TGCGCCAGCGGCCAGGGGTACGAGACCCAGTACTTC. Its translation is CASGQGYETQYF.

The chain carries TRBV28 and TRBJ2-3; no firm D call. The germline CDR1 and CDR2 sequences are MDHEN and SYDVKM. This CDR3 has 15 residues. The germline V and J ends were trimmed by 5 bases and 4 bases, with 16 bases remaining between them. CDR3 DNA: TGTGCCAGCAGTCCCCCCAGACCAGCCGCAGATACGCAGTATTTT. Its protein is CASSPPRPAADTQYF.

The chain recombines TRBV29-1 with TRBJ1-1, with unresolved D. Trimming took off 2 bases at V and 4 bases at J, with 8 bases between the two ends. This CDR3 is built from 12 residues. Germline V gives CDR1 SQVTM, CDR2 ANQGSEA. CDR3 DNA: TGCAGCGTTGAATTACGGGTCACTGAAGCTTTCTTT. It encodes CSVELRVTEAFF.

The rearrangement joins TRBV6-5 to TRBJ2-1; a possible D gene is TRBD2 (7 bases). This CDR3 is 14 amino acids long. Trimming removed 6 bases at V and 2 bases at J, with 11 bases between. The V gene's germline CDR1 is MNHEY and CDR2 SVGAGI. Here the CDR3 reads CASRRGGAYNEQFF. CDR3 bases: TGTGCCAGCAGGAGGGGGGGGGCCTACAATGAGCAGTTCTTC.

J is TRBJ2-7 and V is TRBV5-1; 8 nucleotides align to TRBD1. CDR1 is SGHRS, CDR2 YFSETQ, per germline. The V segment lost 0 bases and the J segment 4 bases; nucleotides outside the gene matches: 3. The CDR3 has 14 residues. CDR3 sequence (DNA): TGCGCCAGCAGCTTGGTCGACAGGGGATACGAGCAGTACTTC. It is translated as CASSLVDRGYEQYF.

V and J are TRBV12-2 and TRBJ2-5; TRBD1 was called by the table and not checked on the DNA. TRBV12-2 is tagged as a pseudogene. The CDR3 extends over 18 amino acids. CDR3 sequence (DNA): TGTGCAAGTCGCTTAGCGCCAAAACATTCTTGTTGGCAAGAGACCCAGTACTTC. It codes for CASRLAPKHSCWQETQYF.

This clone showed up just a few times. V is TRBV7-8 and J is TRBJ1-5; a weak D match, TRBD1 (6 bases). Germline CDR1 SGHVS, CDR2 FQNEAQ. The CDR3 totals 15 residues. V was shortened by 5 bases and J by 0 bases, with 11 bases between the two germline ends. This CDR3 reads CASSEDRASNQPQHF. The CDR3 DNA reads as TGTGCCAGCAGCGAGGACAGAGCTAGCAATCAGCCCCAGCATTTT. Full variable domain (outside the CDR3, taken from reference TRBV7-8 and TRBJ1-5): GAGVSQSPRYKVAKRGQDVALRCDPISGHVSLFWYQQALGQGPEFLTYFQNEAQLDKSGLPSDRFFAERPEGSVSTLKIQRTQQEDSAVYLCASSEDRASNQPQHFGDGTRLSIL.

The chain uses TRBV27 and TRBJ1-5, with 8 bases identical to TRBD1. J lost 4 bases, V lost 5 bases, and 7 bases had no gene match. The CDR3 is 15 amino acids. Germline CDR1 reads MNHEY; CDR2 reads SMNVEV (reference sequence). CDR3 nucleotides: TGTGCCAGCAGTCCACAAGGGACAGGTAATCAGCCCCAGCATTTT. This translates into CASSPQGTGNQPQHF.

In this sample, this clone turned up once. The gene calls are TRBV28 and TRBJ2-7, with 9 bases matching TRBD1. Germline-derived CDR1 and CDR2 are MDHEN and SYDVKM. The CDR3 is 15 amino acids. Trimming took 2 bases from V and 2 from J; bases not matched to a gene: 4. As DNA, the CDR3 is TGTGCCAGCAGTTTAACGGGACAGGGCCCCTACGAGCAGTACTTC. Residues: CASSLTGQGPYEQYF.

CDR3 coding DNA: TGTGCCATCAGGGAACAGTTTTCCAGTGAAGCTTTCTTT. This sequence encodes CAIREQFSSEAFF. V is TRBV10-3 and J is TRBJ1-1; no clear D. The CDR3 totals 13 residues. Germline CDR1 reads ENHRY; CDR2 reads SYGVKD. V was trimmed by 6 bases and J by 7 bases, leaving 15 bases between them.

The V and J genes are TRBV2 and TRBJ2-7; 8 nucleotides align to TRBD1. CDR1 SNHLY and CDR2 FYNNEI come from the germline V gene. J lost 6 bases, V lost 4 bases, and 5 bases had no gene match. This CDR3 is built from 13 residues. DNA of the CDR3: TGTGCCAGCAGTGCCAGGGGGCGCCTCGAGCAGTACTTC. Amino acids: CASSARGRLEQYF.

The V call is TRBV15, the J call TRBJ2-7; 7 positions match TRBD1. The germline V gene has CDR1 LNHNV and CDR2 YYDKDF (reference sequence). The CDR3 contains 15 residues. J gave up 3 bases and V 1 base, and 6 bases lay outside the gene matches. Here the CDR3 reads CATSRGTGQIYEQYF. CDR3 bases: TGTGCCACCAGCAGAGGAACGGGACAGATCTACGAGCAGTACTTC.

This chain connects TRBV4-2 to TRBJ2-7; 15 bases agree with TRBD2. Per the germline V gene, CDR1 is LGHNA and CDR2 is YNFKEQ. The CDR3 consists of 17 residues. Trimming cost V 3 bases and J 2 bases; bases outside gene matches: 5. The CDR3 is CASSQGLAGGPTYEQYF. The CDR3 nucleotides read TGTGCCAGCAGCCAGGGACTAGCGGGGGGTCCCACCTACGAGCAGTACTTC.

V usage is TRBV11-3 and J usage is TRBJ2-3; 7 bases line up with TRBD2. J lost 5 bases, V lost 1 base, and 3 bases had no gene match. The germline V gene encodes CDR1 SGHNT and CDR2 YENEEA. CDR3 length equals 14 residues. DNA of the CDR3: TGTGCCAGCAGCTTAGCTGGGGGGGGAGATACGCAGTATTTT. Translation: CASSLAGGGDTQYF.

This sequence joins TRBV10-3 and TRBJ1-2; 10 bases are a match to TRBD1. Looked up from germline, CDR1 is ENHRY and CDR2 is SYGVKD. The CDR3 is 14 residues long. V dropped 10 bases and J dropped 3; count of bases not matched to a gene: 8. The DNA of the CDR3 is TGTGCCACCCTAGGACAGGGGGATGACTATGGCTACACCTTC. Translated: CATLGQGDDYGYTF.